This T cell receptor (beta chain) emerged from a study of T-cell memory formation after mild COVID-19. Turning to the study itself: TCR clusters were largely donor specific.

The CDR3 has 14 amino acids. Germline values: CDR1 SGHTA, CDR2 FQGNSA. Study-level results: Day 15 to 85 contracting clones showed balanced CD4/CD8; day 15 to 37 expanders favored CD4+. Specificity for SARS-CoV-2 was not confirmed among the second-wave clones peaking on day 37.

Each CDR3 protein gets one entry after TCRdb re-called the 5' RACE reads with MiXCR. Of 60,000 to 65,000 distinct CDR3 sequences listed, approximately 9% are singletons. In its sample, this clonotype is medium-sized. What it binds is unknown. At one end the junction does not follow the germline gene, possibly because of a read error. What was sequenced was PBMCs or a T cell subset sorted from them (not recorded which). The rearrangement joins TRBV7-2 to TRBJ1-2; D is perhaps TRBD1 (5 bases). The receptor's source is a man in his late teens or twenties who had mild COVID-19 (a few samples of this study predate the infection). Cell type and time point are not known. Here the CDR3 DNA reads TGTGCCAGCAACTTAAGTGGGACCAACTATGGCTACACCTTC. Amino acids: CASNLSGTNYGYTF.